This T cell receptor (beta chain) is drawn from a study of cytomegalovirus exposure and HLA in healthy donors. Study-wide context: Prior work identified some 120 million unique TCR beta sequences in some 180 million T cells. From donors who were HLA-typed, an early data release held 80 million to 85 million unique TCRs. Findings and limits, study-wide: It was 150 to 200 TCR beta chains that were listed as cytomegalovirus-associated.

Looked up from germline, CDR1 is SGHTA and CDR2 is FQGTGA. The CDR3 covers 18 residues. V was pared by 2 bases and J by 4 bases, with 11 bases of the junction left unmatched. To note about this clone: Its antigen is unknown.

In the PCR, 60 Vbeta and 13 Jbeta primers were used. Method: immunoSEQ multiplex PCR; TCRdb's copy keeps in-frame clones and lacks some. The sample lists more than 80,000 clones; roughly four fifths were seen once. The sequence was obtained from a man in his fifties or sixties in good health and CMV-seronegative. Sequenced input: PBMCs. The V and J genes are TRBV7-3 and TRBJ2-2, with TRBD2 matching 9 bases. Here the CDR3 DNA reads TGTGCCAGCAGCTTACTCCCGGGGGTAGCGGGGGTCACCGGGGAGCTGTTTTTT. Its translation: CASSLLPGVAGVTGELFF.